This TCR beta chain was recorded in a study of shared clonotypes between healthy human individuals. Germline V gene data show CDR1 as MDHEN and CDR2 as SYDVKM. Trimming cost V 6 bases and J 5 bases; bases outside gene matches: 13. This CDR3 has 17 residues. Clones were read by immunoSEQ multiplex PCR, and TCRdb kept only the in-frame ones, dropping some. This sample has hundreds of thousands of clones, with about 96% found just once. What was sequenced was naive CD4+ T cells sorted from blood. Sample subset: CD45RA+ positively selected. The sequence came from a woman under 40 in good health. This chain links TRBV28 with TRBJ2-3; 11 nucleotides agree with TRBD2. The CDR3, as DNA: TGTGCCAGCAGCCCCGCGTTAGCGGGAGGGCCGGGAGATACGCAGTATTTT. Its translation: CASSPALAGGPGDTQYF. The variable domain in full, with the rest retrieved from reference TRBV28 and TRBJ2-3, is DVKVTQSSRYLVKRTGEKVFLECVQDMDHENMFWYRQDPGLGLRLIYFSYDVKMKEKGDIPEGYSVSREKKERFSLILESASTNQTSMYLCASSPALAGGPGDTQYFGPGTRLTVL.